A selection of T cell receptor beta chains follows, all from one sample in a study of technical replicates of blood from a few donors. TCRdb keeps only in-frame clones here, not all; method: immunoSEQ multiplex PCR. This sample has approximately 58,000 clones; about 82% occur once, and the top ten carry 5% to 6%. The sequencing sample was made of PBMCs. These receptors were obtained from a human donor in good health. Some clones in this sample may be carry-over from other donors' samples. The CDR3 runs from the conserved cysteine through the conserved F or W. D genes are given only for firm matches. Expanded clones get a size class; other rows say once, few or many, or leave the size out.

d_call | j_call | v_call | clone_size | cdr3_nt | cdr3_aa
- | TRBJ2-7 | TRBV5-4 | - | TGTGCCAGCAGTGATAGCTACGAGCAGTACTTC | CASSDSYEQYF
- | TRBJ2-7 | TRBV5-1 | - | TGCGCCAGCAGCTGGGGGACCCTAGGGGGAGGGGTATTCGAGCAGTACTTC | CASSWGTLGGGVFEQYF
- | TRBJ1-5 | TRBV7-9 | - | TGTGCCAGCAGCTTAAATGGGGGCAGTCAGCCCCAGCATTTT | CASSLNGGSQPQHF
- | TRBJ2-1 | TRBV7-2 | - | TGTGCCAGCAGCTTAGGATCAGGAGGGTCCTACAATGAGCAGTTCTTC | CASSLGSGGSYNEQFF
- | TRBJ2-1 | TRBV5-1 | - | TGCGCCAGCACATTGGGGACATTCGGCAATGAGCAGTTCTTC | CASTLGTFGNEQFF
- | TRBJ2-5 | TRBV15 | - | TGTGCCACCAGCACAGACCGGCGGGGCGCGGAGACCCAGTACTTC | CATSTDRRGAETQYF
TRBD2 | TRBJ2-7 | TRBV19 | - | TGTGCCAGTAGTTTAGCTAGCGGGAGTTATGAGCAGTACTTC | CASSLASGSYEQYF
TRBD1 | TRBJ1-6 | TRBV6-5 | - | TGTGCCAGCAGTTACGGACAGGGAAGAGGGTCACCCCTCCACTTT | CASSYGQGRGSPLHF
- | TRBJ1-2 | TRBV5-1 | once | TGCGCCAGCAGCTTGGGGGACAAGCTCTATGGCTACACCTTC | CASSLGDKLYGYTF
TRBD1 | TRBJ2-7 | TRBV2 | - | TGTGCCAGCAGTAGGGGACAGGGGGTAGACGAGCAGTACTTC | CASSRGQGVDEQYF
TRBD2 | TRBJ2-7 | TRBV5-1 | - | TGCGCCAGCAGCGCGTCCGGGACTAGCAACGAGCAGTACTTC | CASSASGTSNEQYF
TRBD1 | TRBJ1-2 | TRBV28 | - | TGTGCCAGCAGATCGGACAGGGTGATCAAGGGCTACACCTTC | CASRSDRVIKGYTF
TRBD1 | TRBJ2-7 | TRBV7-8 | once | TGTGCCAGCAGCTTCGGGGACAGGGACTACGAGCAGTACTTC | CASSFGDRDYEQYF
- | TRBJ2-7 | TRBV6-1 | once | TGTGCCAGCTTCACCGGGGGCTCCTACGAGCAGTACTTC | CASFTGGSYEQYF
- | TRBJ2-1 | TRBV6-5 | - | TGTGCCAGCAGTTACACTCCGGGAGACAGTAAAAAGTTCTTC | CASSYTPGDSKKFF
TRBD2 | TRBJ2-7 | TRBV7-2 | - | TGTGCCAGCAGCTTAGGAGCGGGGGGTATCCACGAGCAGTACTTC | CASSLGAGGIHEQYF
- | TRBJ1-6 | TRBV10-3 | - | TGTGCCACCCAGGGTATTAGTAAGGGAGGTTCACCCCTCCACTTT | CATQGISKGGSPLHF
- | TRBJ2-7 | TRBV18 | - | TGTGCCAGCTCACCTTTCGCAGGGCCGGACTACGAGCAGTACTTC | CASSPFAGPDYEQYF
TRBD1 | TRBJ1-1 | TRBV11-3 | few | TGTGCCAGCAGTATGACAGGGGTTACTGAAGCTTTCTTT | CASSMTGVTEAFF
- | TRBJ2-3 | TRBV1 | - | TGCACCAGCAGCCAAGTCCCCGCGGGAGGTGGTGATACGCAGTATTTT | CTSSQVPAGGGDTQYF
- | TRBJ2-2 | TRBV7-9 | - | TGTGCCAGCAGCTTAGCGGCCGCGAACACCGGGGAGCTGTTTTTT | CASSLAAANTGELFF
TRBD1 | TRBJ2-7 | TRBV7-3 | - | TGTGCCAGCAGCCCCACAGGGGGCGGGGTTCGCGAGCAGTACTTC | CASSPTGGGVREQYF
TRBD1 | TRBJ1-1 | TRBV28 | many | TGTGCCAGCAGTTTATTTGGTATAACAGGGGGCCCTGAGTGTGCTTTCTTT | CASSLFGITGGPECAFF
- | TRBJ1-1 | TRBV5-6 | few | TGTGCCAGCAGCTTGGAGGTGGGCGAGGAAGCTTTCTTT | CASSLEVGEEAFF
- | TRBJ2-2 | TRBV5-1 | - | TGCGCCAGCAGCTTGGCCCCGGGTGGCGACACCGGGGAGCTGTTTTTT | CASSLAPGGDTGELFF
- | TRBJ1-5 | TRBV7-9 | - | TGTGCCAGCAGCGCATGGACAGAGATTAATCAGCCCCAGCATTTT | CASSAWTEINQPQHF
- | TRBJ1-1 | TRBV15 | - | TGTGCCACCAGCAGAGACCCCATGAACACTGAAGCTTTCTTT | CATSRDPMNTEAFF
- | TRBJ2-5 | TRBV5-6 | - | TGTGCCAGCAGCTTGGCGGGGTCTGAGACCCAGTACTTC | CASSLAGSETQYF
- | TRBJ2-2 | TRBV6-6 | - | TGTGCCAGCAGTTTCGGGGAATCCGGGGAGCTGTTTTTT | CASSFGESGELFF
- | TRBJ1-3 | TRBV30 | - | TGTGCTCTTAGAACCACGTCTGGAAACACCATATATTTT | CALRTTSGNTIYF
- | TRBJ2-7 | TRBV5-1 | - | TGCGCCAGCAGCCCTGGCCAGGGTACAACCTACGAGCAGTACTTC | CASSPGQGTTYEQYF
TRBD2 | TRBJ2-2 | TRBV9 | - | TGTGCCAGCAGCGTTGTTACTAGCGGGTCAAACACCGGGGAGCTGTTTTTT | CASSVVTSGSNTGELFF
TRBD1 | TRBJ2-3 | TRBV9 | - | TGTGCCAGCAGCGTAGTTGGAGACAGGGGGCTGTATTTT | CASSVVGDRGLYF
- | TRBJ1-5 | TRBV7-2 | - | TGTGCCAGCACCGCGTTACCACGGGGAGATCAGCCCCAGCATTTT | CASTALPRGDQPQHF
- | TRBJ2-5 | TRBV2 | - | TGTGCCAGCAGGAGGATAGAGACCCAGTACTTC | CASRRIETQYF
- | TRBJ2-1 | TRBV5-1 | - | TGCGCCAGCCAACTAGTGTACAATGAGCAGTTCTTC | CASQLVYNEQFF
- | TRBJ1-2 | TRBV6-5 | - | TGTGCCAGCAGAGTGGGCCCCGGTGGCTACACCTTC | CASRVGPGGYTF
- | TRBJ2-7 | TRBV25-1 | few | TGTGCCAGCAGTGGACAGCTCTCCTACGAGCAGTACTTC | CASSGQLSYEQYF
- | TRBJ1-1 | TRBV18 | - | TGTGCCAGCTCACCCTTGTCAGGGCAGGTTAACACTGAAGCTTTCTTT | CASSPLSGQVNTEAFF
TRBD2 | TRBJ2-3 | TRBV5-1 | - | TGCGCCAGCAGCGGCGGGACTAGGGGCACAGATACGCAGTATTTT | CASSGGTRGTDTQYF
TRBD1 | TRBJ2-2 | TRBV29-1 | - | TGCAGCGTTGATTCCGGACAGGGGTACGGGGAGCTGTTTTTT | CSVDSGQGYGELFF
- | TRBJ1-2 | TRBV4-2 | - | TGTGCCAGCAGCCAAGCGAGAGGGGGCTATGGCTACACCTTC | CASSQARGGYGYTF
- | TRBJ1-3 | TRBV19 | - | TGTGCCAGTAGTGGGGAGAACTCTGGAAACACCATATATTTT | CASSGENSGNTIYF
TRBD2 | TRBJ2-3 | TRBV4-1 | - | TGCGCCAGCAGCCAGATTAGCGGGAGCACAGATACGCAGTATTTT | CASSQISGSTDTQYF
TRBD2 | TRBJ2-1 | TRBV10-3 | - | TGTGCCATCAGTGACCAATCGGGGAGGGATGAGCAGTTCTTC | CAISDQSGRDEQFF
TRBD1 | TRBJ1-3 | TRBV5-4 | - | TGTGCCAGCAGCCCCGACAGGGTCGCTGGAAACACCATATATTTT | CASSPDRVAGNTIYF
- | TRBJ1-1 | TRBV9 | - | TGTGCCAGCAGCCCCCGTGTGGGGAGAACTGAAGCTTTCTTT | CASSPRVGRTEAFF
TRBD2 | TRBJ2-1 | TRBV9 | - | TGTGCCAGCAGCGTAGGTTTGTTAGCGGGAGATAATGAGCAGTTCTTC | CASSVGLLAGDNEQFF
TRBD1 | TRBJ1-2 | TRBV6-1 | once | TGTGCCAGCAGTGACCCCTCCAGGGGGCTGGGTGGCTACACCTTC | CASSDPSRGLGGYTF
TRBD1 | TRBJ1-2 | TRBV7-8 | - | TGTGCCAGCAGCTTAGGCCCCGGGACAGGGTATGGCTACACCTTC | CASSLGPGTGYGYTF
- | TRBJ2-1 | TRBV12-5 | - | TGTGCTAGTGGTTTGGTACGAAGTCCCCGAGGCTACAATGAGCAGTTCTTC | CASGLVRSPRGYNEQFF
- | TRBJ1-2 | TRBV30 | - | TGTGCCTGGAGTGTGGGGCAGGGGTTCTATGGCTACACCTTC | CAWSVGQGFYGYTF
TRBD2 | TRBJ2-7 | TRBV7-8 | - | TGTGCCAGCAGCTCCCGGGACTACTCCTACGAGCAGTACTTC | CASSSRDYSYEQYF
- | TRBJ2-7 | TRBV5-1 | few | TGCGCCAGCAGCTTGGAGTACAGCTACGGCGAGCAGTACTTC | CASSLEYSYGEQYF
TRBD1 | TRBJ1-1 | TRBV29-1 | - | TGCAGCGTTCCAGGGACAGCTGAAGCTTTCTTT | CSVPGTAEAFF